What follows are 17 T cell receptor beta chains derived from one specimen sequenced in a study of identical twins. TCRdb processed the 5' RACE reads anew with MiXCR; each CDR3 protein has one entry. The sample shows approximately 630,000 distinct CDR3 sequences, around 7.4% of them seen only once. The data also belong to a second study, concerning yellow fever vaccine responses in identical twins.

The sequencing sample was made of PBMCs. These receptors came from a woman under 30 in good health.

The table lists this clonotype with a few counts. The chain joins TRBV15 to TRBJ2-6; D tentatively reads TRBD1 or TRBD2 (6 bases each). Between the trimmed V and J ends, which lost 3 bases and 3 bases, there was a span of 15 bases. Germline assignment: CDR1 LNHNV and CDR2 YYDKDF (reference sequence). This CDR3 is 17 amino acids long. The CDR3 sequence: CATSSPGALLGANVLTF. CDR3 sequence (DNA): TGTGCCACCAGCAGTCCGGGGGCGCTTCTTGGGGCCAACGTCCTGACTTTC.

This clonotype has at least ten counts. The chain uses TRBV11-2 and TRBJ2-5, with D tentatively TRBD2 (6 bases). CDR3 length: 16 residues. Trimming removed 1 base at V and 2 bases at J, with 14 bases between. CDR1 and CDR2 from the germline V gene are SGHAT and FQNNGV. CDR3 in amino acids: CASSLGSWGVQETQYF. Written as DNA, the CDR3 is TGTGCCAGCAGCTTAGGGTCTTGGGGGGTACAAGAGACCCAGTACTTC. Supplemented by reference TRBV11-2 and TRBJ2-5, the full variable domain reads EAGVAQSPRYKIIEKRQSVAFWCNPISGHATLYWYQQILGQGPKLLIQFQNNGVVDDSQLPKDRFSAERLKGVDSTLKIQPAKLEDSAVYLCASSLGSWGVQETQYFGPGTRLLVL.

This clonotype was found many times. V and J are TRBV12-3 or TRBV12-4 and TRBJ2-7; no definite D call. The CDR3 sequence is 13 residues long. Trimming took 3 bases from V and 3 from J, leaving 9 bases between them. CDR3 in amino acids: CASSFGVGYEQYV. The DNA of the CDR3 is TGTGCCAGCAGTTTCGGCGTTGGCTACGAGCAGTACGTC.

J is TRBJ2-7 and V is TRBV25-1; no clear D. Germline assignment: CDR1 MGHDK and CDR2 SYGVNS. This CDR3 region has 14 residues. V lost 3 bases and J lost 2, with 11 bases in between. CDR3 residues: CASSEHKRAYEQYF. The DNA for the CDR3 is TGTGCCAGCAGTGAGCACAAAAGAGCCTACGAGCAGTACTTC.

Ten or more counts support this clonotype. J is TRBJ2-1 and V is TRBV4-1, with D maybe TRBD2 (6 bases). Germline loops: CDR1 MGHRA, CDR2 YSYEKL. The V gene lost 4 bases and the J gene lost 0 bases, with 19 bases spanning the gap. This CDR3 is built from 18 residues. CDR3 sequence: CASSRRTISAPSYNEQFF. For the CDR3, the DNA is TGCGCCAGCAGCCGCAGGACTATTTCCGCCCCCTCCTACAATGAGCAGTTCTTC.

There are many counts of this clonotype. V and J are TRBV28 and TRBJ2-2; 9 positions agree with TRBD2. V lost 5 bases to trimming and J lost 2 bases; unmatched junction nucleotides: 15. This CDR3 has 19 amino acids. Germline V gene data show CDR1 as MDHEN and CDR2 as SYDVKM. CDR3 sequence reads: CASSPLVVAGAPNTGELFF. The CDR3 DNA reads as TGTGCCAGCAGTCCTCTCGTGGTAGCGGGAGCCCCTAACACCGGGGAGCTGTTTTTT.

This clonotype was picked up a small number of times. The V call is TRBV5-5, the J call TRBJ2-7, with 9 bases fitting TRBD2. V trimming: 5 bases; J trimming: 3 bases; junction bases outside the gene matches: 6. The CDR3 extends over 14 amino acids. Germline V gene lookup returns CDR1 SGHKS and CDR2 YYEKEE (reference sequence). The chain's CDR3 is CASRSRTSVYEQYF. DNA of the CDR3: TGTGCCAGCAGATCTAGGACTAGCGTCTACGAGCAGTACTTC.

This clonotype has more than one count but fewer than ten. This rearrangement joins TRBV28 to TRBJ2-7; D not certain. CDR1 MDHEN and CDR2 SYDVKM come from the germline V gene. The V end was cut by 5 bases, the J end by 4 bases, with 18 bases between. The CDR3 loop spans 15 amino acids. The CDR3 coding sequence is TGTGCCAGCAGTCTCCGACTGGGATCTTTATACGAGCAGTACTTC. It encodes CASSLRLGSLYEQYF.

This clonotype was detected ten times or more. The chain uses TRBV5-1 and TRBJ1-1; unclear D gene. This CDR3 is built from 14 residues. V was shortened by 0 bases and J by 1 base, with 7 bases between the two germline ends. The germline V gene encodes CDR1 SGHRS and CDR2 YFSETQ. Here the CDR3 reads CASSLGGPNTEAFF. For the CDR3, the DNA is TGCGCCAGCAGCTTGGGAGGGCCGAACACTGAAGCTTTCTTT.

This clonotype was seen ten or more times. V is TRBV20-1 and J is TRBJ2-5; D is unresolved. The CDR3 is 14 residues long. V dropped 0 bases and J dropped 7 bases, with 15 bases sitting between them. Germline-derived CDR1 and CDR2 are DFQATT and SNEGSKA (reference sequence). This chain's CDR3 is CSARDSSPLGTQYF. CDR3 bases: TGCAGTGCTAGAGATAGCAGCCCCCTGGGGACCCAGTACTTC.

This clonotype was observed a few times. The chain joins TRBV4-1 to TRBJ2-1; 10 bases line up with TRBD1. The CDR3 length is 15 residues. The germline V gene encodes CDR1 MGHRA and CDR2 YSYEKL. The V gene end was trimmed by 3 bases and the J gene end by 2 bases; junction bases not matched to a gene: 1. CDR3 amino acids: CASSQTGGPYNEQFF. CDR3 DNA sequence: TGCGCCAGCAGCCAGACAGGGGGCCCCTACAATGAGCAGTTCTTC.

This clonotype was found many times. The rearrangement uses TRBV10-3 and TRBJ2-5, with a tentative D call TRBD2 (6 bases). This CDR3 region has 12 residues. Germline V lookup: CDR1 ENHRY, CDR2 SYGVKD. V lost 10 bases and J 0 bases, leaving 9 bases between the germline ends. DNA for the CDR3: TGTGCCAGCGGAGGGGACCAAGAGACCCAGTACTTC. Residues: CASGGDQETQYF.

This clonotype was recorded many times. This chain uses TRBV6-1 with TRBJ2-4; 8 nucleotides line up with TRBD1. V trimming: 6 bases; J trimming: 9 bases; junction bases outside the gene matches: 10. CDR1 is MNHNS and CDR2 is SASEGT in the germline V gene. This CDR3 is 14 amino acids long. The CDR3 DNA reads TGTGCCAGCAGACCGGGACAGGCCTTCGGCATTCAGTACTTC. Its protein product is CASRPGQAFGIQYF.

This clonotype was seen only a few times. The CDR3 region has the DNA TGTGCCAGCAAAAGCGGTTGGGGGGATACGCAGTATTTT. It specifies CASKSGWGDTQYF. The chain employs TRBV28 and TRBJ2-3; D is perhaps TRBD1 or TRBD2 (5 bases each). Trimming took off 7 bases at V and 6 bases at J, with 14 bases between the two ends. The CDR3 covers 13 residues. Germline CDR1 reads MDHEN; CDR2 reads SYDVKM.

This clonotype was detected a few times. V gene TRBV20-1 combines with J gene TRBJ2-2; 7 positions match TRBD2. The V gene's germline CDR1 is DFQATT and CDR2 SNEGSKA (reference sequence). The V segment lost 0 bases and the J segment 4 bases; nucleotides outside the gene matches: 5. The CDR3 totals 15 residues. For the CDR3, the DNA is TGCAGTGCTAGAGACCCAGCTAGCGGCACCGGGGAGCTGTTTTTT. This translates into CSARDPASGTGELFF.

Concerning this clonotype itself: A much larger clone sits a single nucleotide away, making a read error possible. The V call is TRBV7-8, the J call TRBJ2-2; possibly TRBD1 or TRBD2 for D (5 bases each). Germline-derived CDR1 and CDR2 are SGHVS and FQNEAQ. CDR3 length: 14 amino acids. This CDR3 reads CAISSFQGVGELFF. The CDR3 DNA is TGTGCCATCAGCTCATTTCAGGGAGTCGGGGAGCTGTTTTTT.

This clonotype was counted between two and nine times. The CDR3: CASSQDQTSGRTGQYF. The CDR3 region has the DNA TGTGCCAGCAGCCAAGATCAAACTAGCGGGAGAACGGGGCAGTACTTC. The genes are TRBV3-1 and TRBJ2-7; 11 positions match TRBD2. CDR1 is LGHDT, CDR2 YNNKEL, per germline (reference sequence). V lost 0 bases and J lost 9; bases outside the gene matches: 10. The CDR3 runs to 16 residues.